The 21 T cell receptor beta chains reported below all come from one sample, sequenced in a study of T cell responses to AZD1222 COVID-19 vaccine. The table came from immunoSEQ multiplex PCR; TCRdb's copy has only in-frame clones and leaves some out. Recorded for this sample: 150,000 or so clones. Sequencing was done on a sample of peripheral blood. The receptors come from an adult in good health.

This sequence joins TRBV3-1 (or the pseudogene TRBV3-2) and TRBJ2-3; D ambiguous. V was clipped by 2 bases and J by 1 base, with 7 bases between them. Germline lookup yields CDR1 LGHDT and CDR2 YNNKEL (reference sequence). This CDR3 is built from 14 residues. CDR3 residues: CASSQRTGTDTQYF. CDR3 in DNA: TGTGCCAGCAGCCAAAGGACGGGCACAGATACGCAGTATTTT.

The CDR3 loop reads CASRVGGEMPNTGELFF. CDR3 bases: TGCGCCAGCAGGGTAGGGGGGGAAATGCCGAACACCGGGGAGCTGTTTTTT. The chain links TRBV10-1 to TRBJ2-2; tentative D call: TRBD2 (7 bases). The germline V gene encodes CDR1 WNHNN and CDR2 SYGVQD (reference sequence). Trimming shortened V by 6 bases and J by 0 bases, and 17 bases separated the two germline ends. This CDR3 is 17 amino acids long.

The chain joins TRBV15 to TRBJ2-2, with D possibly being TRBD2 (7 bases). Germline values: CDR1 LNHNV, CDR2 YYDKDF (reference sequence). This CDR3 comprises 16 residues. V was pared by 0 bases and J by 7 bases, with 15 bases between. CDR3 amino acids: CATSRDRGASGGELFF. Here the CDR3 DNA reads TGTGCCACCAGCAGAGATCGGGGGGCAAGCGGCGGGGAGCTGTTTTTT.

This chain connects TRBV4-3 to TRBJ1-2; D perhaps matches TRBD1 (6 bases). The CDR3 consists of 15 residues. CDR1 is LGHNA, CDR2 YSLEER, per germline. V lost 1 base and J lost 2, with 11 bases in between. The CDR3 protein is CASSQGTDINYGYTF. The CDR3 bases are TGCGCCAGCAGCCAAGGGACAGACATCAACTATGGCTACACCTTC.

The rearrangement uses TRBV19 and TRBJ2-1, with 10 positions matching TRBD1. Germline trimming cut 7 bases from V and 8 bases from J; bases unmatched to any gene: 11. Germline CDR1 and CDR2: LNHDA and SQIVND (reference sequence). This CDR3 region has 15 residues. CDR3 in DNA: TGTGCCAGTACTGGGTTTGGGACAGGGGCCCATGAGCAGTTCTTC. Its translation: CASTGFGTGAHEQFF.

The rearrangement joins TRBV25-1 to TRBJ1-2; D is undetermined. V was trimmed by 4 bases and J by 4 bases, leaving 16 bases between them. This CDR3 comprises 15 residues. Germline values: CDR1 MGHDK, CDR2 SYGVNS. The CDR3 DNA reads as TGTGCCAGCAGTGTTCGCTCGGCTGGACGCTATGGCTACACCTTC. Encoded protein: CASSVRSAGRYGYTF.

This chain links TRBV6-1 with TRBJ2-2; D possibly corresponds to TRBD1 (5 bases). Per the germline V gene, CDR1 is MNHNS and CDR2 is SASEGT. V was cut by 3 bases and J by 7 bases, with 18 bases left in between. This CDR3 comprises 16 residues. The DNA for the CDR3 is TGTGCCAGCAGTGACCTAGGACAAAGCAGGGTCGGGGAGCTGTTTTTT. Translating gives CASSDLGQSRVGELFF.

The CDR3 DNA reads TGCAGCGCCGTGGGTGGGGGGGCGGTCGAGCAGTACTTC. Its translation: CSAVGGGAVEQYF. The V gene is TRBV29-1, the J gene TRBJ2-7; D perhaps matches TRBD2 (7 bases). This CDR3 is 13 amino acids long. Germline assignment: CDR1 SQVTM and CDR2 ANQGSEA. The V gene lost 7 bases and the J gene lost 6 bases, with 19 bases spanning the gap.

The chain carries TRBV6-2 or TRBV6-3 and TRBJ2-5, with 15 bases fitting TRBD2. CDR3 length: 16 residues. Trimming took 6 bases from V and 5 from J; bases not matched to a gene: 7. The germline gives CDR1 MNHEY, CDR2 SVGEGT. CDR3 amino acids: CASSGLAGGQRETQYF. Here the CDR3 DNA reads TGTGCCAGCAGCGGACTAGCGGGGGGGCAGAGGGAGACCCAGTACTTC.

As DNA, the CDR3 is TGTGCCAGCTCCCTAACGGCCAGGACAGATGCGACCCAGTACTTC. It encodes CASSLTARTDATQYF. The chain links TRBV18 to TRBJ2-5, with D maybe TRBD1 (6 bases). Germline-derived CDR1 and CDR2 are KGHSH and LQKENI. The CDR3 is made up of 15 amino acids. The V end lost 6 bases, the J end lost 7 bases, and 21 bases lay between the germline ends.

The chain employs TRBV19 and TRBJ1-2; unclear D gene. V was shortened by 2 bases and J by 7 bases, with 11 bases between the two germline ends. In germline, CDR1 is LNHDA, CDR2 SQIVND (reference sequence). This CDR3 is built from 13 residues. The CDR3 nucleotides are TGTGCCAGTAGTATAAGCGGGATGCTTGGCTACACCTTC. The encoded protein is CASSISGMLGYTF.

The chain employs TRBV9 and TRBJ1-4; D may be TRBD1 (5 bases). Between the trimmed V and J ends, which lost 0 bases and 2 bases, there was a span of 8 bases. CDR1 SGDLS and CDR2 YYNGEE come from the germline V gene. This CDR3 region has 15 residues. The CDR3 DNA reads as TGTGCCAGCAGCGTAGGGCCAGGGACTAATGAAAAACTGTTTTTT. Its protein product is CASSVGPGTNEKLFF.

This chain uses TRBV5-6 with TRBJ2-1; D possibly corresponds to TRBD1 (7 bases). CDR1 and CDR2 (germline): SGHDT, YYEEEE. The CDR3 length is 17 residues. V was cut by 0 bases and J by 2 bases, with 15 bases left in between. In DNA, the CDR3 is TGTGCCAGCAGCTTGGAACGGGGGCAGGGGGCCTACAATGAGCAGTTCTTC. Translating gives CASSLERGQGAYNEQFF. Full variable domain (remainder filled in from reference TRBV5-6 and TRBJ2-1): DAGVTQSPTHLIKTRGQQVTLRCSPKSGHDTVSWYQQALGQGPQFIFQYYEEEERQRGNFPDRFSGHQFPNYSSELNVNALLLGDSALYLCASSLERGQGAYNEQFFGPGTRLTVL.

This sequence joins TRBV4-2 and TRBJ2-5, with 7 bases lining up with TRBD1. CDR3 length: 15 residues. The V segment lost 2 bases and the J segment 4 bases; nucleotides outside the gene matches: 7. CDR1 is LGHNA, CDR2 YNFKEQ, per germline. The CDR3 loop reads CASSQRGQPGETQYF. The CDR3 coding sequence is TGTGCCAGCAGCCAAAGGGGGCAGCCCGGAGAGACCCAGTACTTC.

This sequence joins TRBV28 and TRBJ1-5; D is undetermined. The CDR3 sequence is 14 residues long. CDR1 and CDR2 from the germline V gene are MDHEN and SYDVKM. Trimming cost V 6 bases and J 11 bases, with 20 bases left between them. The CDR3 is CASSTDIRVKAQHF. CDR3 DNA sequence: TGTGCCAGCAGCACCGACATTAGGGTGAAGGCCCAGCATTTT.

The CDR3 here is CSASGDGELTEAFF. CDR3 sequence (DNA): TGCAGTGCTAGTGGGGACGGCGAACTAACCGAAGCTTTCTTT. This chain uses TRBV20-1 with TRBJ1-1, with TRBD1 as a possible D gene (5 bases). Germline V gene lookup returns CDR1 DFQATT and CDR2 SNEGSKA (reference sequence). V lost 3 bases and J 8 bases, leaving 19 bases between the germline ends. The CDR3 has 14 amino acids.

The gene calls are TRBV9 and TRBJ1-1; TRBD1 aligns across 12 bases. V dropped 4 bases and J dropped 0; count of bases not matched to a gene: 13. This CDR3 is 19 amino acids long. Germline CDR1 is SGDLS and CDR2 is YYNGEE. The CDR3 sequence is CASSQGTGGGRGMNTEAFF. The CDR3 DNA is TGTGCCAGCAGCCAAGGGACAGGGGGCGGGAGGGGAATGAACACTGAAGCTTTCTTT. The full variable domain, with the rest looked up from reference TRBV9 and TRBJ1-1, is DSGVTQTPKHLITATGQRVTLRCSPRSGDLSVYWYQQSLDQGLQFLIQYYNGEERAKGNILERFSAQQFPDLHSELNLSSLELGDSALYFCASSQGTGGGRGMNTEAFFGQGTRLTVV.

For the CDR3, the DNA is TGCGCCAGCAGCTTCGGACAGGGGACTAACTATGGCTACACCTTC. Protein: CASSFGQGTNYGYTF. The chain carries TRBV5-1 and TRBJ1-2; TRBD1 agrees at 9 bases. Germline values: CDR1 SGHRS, CDR2 YFSETQ. V shed 2 bases and J 0 bases; nucleotides not matched to a gene: 2. CDR3 length equals 15 residues.

The V call is TRBV6-2 or TRBV6-3, the J call TRBJ1-2; TRBD1 might be the D (5 bases). Deletions cut 2 bases from V and 0 bases from J, with 7 bases between. The V gene's germline CDR1 is MNHEY and CDR2 SVGEGT. The CDR3 is 14 residues long. The CDR3 nucleotides are TGTGCCAGCAGTTACAGGGGAACTAACTATGGCTACACCTTC. The encoded protein is CASSYRGTNYGYTF.

This rearrangement joins TRBV5-1 to TRBJ2-3; the D is unclear. The CDR3 is 14 amino acids. V was shortened by 1 base and J by 2 bases, with 8 bases between the two germline ends. CDR1 SGHRS and CDR2 YFSETQ come from the germline V gene. CDR3 sequence reads: CASSLSGDTDTQYF. The CDR3 nucleotides read TGCGCCAGCAGCTTGTCTGGGGACACAGATACGCAGTATTTT. The full variable domain, with the rest looked up from reference TRBV5-1 and TRBJ2-3, is KAGVTQTPRYLIKTRGQQVTLSCSPISGHRSVSWYQQTPGQGLQFLFEYFSETQRNKGNFPGRFSGRQFSNSRSEMNVSTLELGDSALYLCASSLSGDTDTQYFGPGTRLTVL.

The chain links TRBV7-2 to TRBJ2-7; 7 nucleotides line up with TRBD1. Germline trimming cut 4 bases from V and 0 bases from J; bases unmatched to any gene: 3. CDR3 length: 14 residues. Germline CDR1 is SGHTA and CDR2 is FQGNSA. The chain's CDR3 is CASSSQGSSYEQYF. CDR3 in DNA: TGTGCCAGCAGCTCACAGGGGAGCTCCTACGAGCAGTACTTC.